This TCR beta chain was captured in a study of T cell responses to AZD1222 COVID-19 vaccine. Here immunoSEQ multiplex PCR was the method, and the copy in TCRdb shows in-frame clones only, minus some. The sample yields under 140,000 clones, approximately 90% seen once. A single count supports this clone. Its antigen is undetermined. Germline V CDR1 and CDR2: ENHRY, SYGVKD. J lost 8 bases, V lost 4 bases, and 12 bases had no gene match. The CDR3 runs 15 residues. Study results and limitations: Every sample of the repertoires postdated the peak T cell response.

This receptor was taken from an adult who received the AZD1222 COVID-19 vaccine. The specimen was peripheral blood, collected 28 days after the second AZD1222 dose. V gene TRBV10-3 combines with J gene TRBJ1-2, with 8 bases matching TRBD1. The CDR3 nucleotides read TGTGCCATCAGTGGGCGTTGGGGACAGGTGAAGGGCTACACCTTC. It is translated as CAISGRWGQVKGYTF.